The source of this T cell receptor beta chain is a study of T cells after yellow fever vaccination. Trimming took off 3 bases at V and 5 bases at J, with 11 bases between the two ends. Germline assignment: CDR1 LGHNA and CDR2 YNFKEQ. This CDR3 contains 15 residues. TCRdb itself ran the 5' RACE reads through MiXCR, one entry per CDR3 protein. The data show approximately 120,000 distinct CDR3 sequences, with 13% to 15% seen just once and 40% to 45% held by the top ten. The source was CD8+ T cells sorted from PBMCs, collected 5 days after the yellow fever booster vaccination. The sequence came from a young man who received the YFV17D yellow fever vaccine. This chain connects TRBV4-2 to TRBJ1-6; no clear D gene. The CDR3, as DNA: TGTGCCAGCAGCCAGGGTGGACGGAATAATTCACCCCTCCACTTT. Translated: CASSQGGRNNSPLHF.